This TCR beta chain is from a study of blood T cells in healthy people across ages. Trimming removed 5 bases at V and 10 bases at J, with 18 bases between. Per the germline V gene, CDR1 is MDHEN and CDR2 is SYDVKM. The CDR3 has 14 residues. Combining a sample-barcoded 5' primer with a J-beta primer mix, a second PCR ran for roughly 7 to 11 cycles. MiXCR, applied by TCRdb to the 5' RACE reads, yields one record per CDR3 protein. The profile shows 1.5 million to 2 million distinct CDR3 sequences, about 39% of them singletons. Sequencing used blood. The receptor was isolated from a human donor in good health. The chain links TRBV28 to TRBJ2-1; the D call may be TRBD1 or TRBD2 (6 bases each). CDR3 sequence (DNA): TGTGCCAGCAGTCAAACGGGGGCACACGGGGAGCAGTTCTTC. It encodes CASSQTGAHGEQFF.